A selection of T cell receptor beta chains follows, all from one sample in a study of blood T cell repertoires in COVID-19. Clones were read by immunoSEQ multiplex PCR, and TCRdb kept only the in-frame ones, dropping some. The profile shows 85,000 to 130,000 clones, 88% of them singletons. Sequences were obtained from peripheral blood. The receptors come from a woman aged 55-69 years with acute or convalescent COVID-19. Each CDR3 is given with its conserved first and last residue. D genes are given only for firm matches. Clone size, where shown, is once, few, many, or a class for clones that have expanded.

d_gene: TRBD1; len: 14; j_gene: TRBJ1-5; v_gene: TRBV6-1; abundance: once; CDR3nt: TGTGCCAGCAGTGAGAACAGGGGAAATCAGCCCCAGCATTTT; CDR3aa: CASSENRGNQPQHF
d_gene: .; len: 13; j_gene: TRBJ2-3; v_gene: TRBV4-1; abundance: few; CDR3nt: TGCGCCAGCAGCCAAGGCGATACAGATACGCAGTATTTT; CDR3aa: CASSQGDTDTQYF
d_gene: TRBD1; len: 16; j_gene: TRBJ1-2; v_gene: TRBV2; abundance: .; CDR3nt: TGTGCCAGCAGTCCTAACCTGCAGGGGGTTGGCTATGGCTACACCTTC; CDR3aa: CASSPNLQGVGYGYTF
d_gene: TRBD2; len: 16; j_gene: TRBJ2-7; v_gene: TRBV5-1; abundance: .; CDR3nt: TGCGCCAGCAGCTTGGGGTCAGGACTAGCGGGCTACGAGCAGTACTTC; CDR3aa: CASSLGSGLAGYEQYF
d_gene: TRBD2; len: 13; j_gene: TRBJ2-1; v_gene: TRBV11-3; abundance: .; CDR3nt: TGTGCCAGCAGCTTAACTAGCGACCTTGAGCAGTTCTTC; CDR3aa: CASSLTSDLEQFF
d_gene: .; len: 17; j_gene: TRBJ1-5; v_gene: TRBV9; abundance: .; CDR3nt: TGTGCCAGCAGCGTCGGACCCTCTCTAGGAGGTATTCAGCCCCAGCATTTT; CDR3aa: CASSVGPSLGGIQPQHF
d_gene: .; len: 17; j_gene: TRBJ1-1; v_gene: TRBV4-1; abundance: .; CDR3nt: TGCGCCAGCAGCCAAGGCCCCGTGGGGGGGGCGATGACTGAAGCTTTCTTT; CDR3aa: CASSQGPVGGAMTEAFF
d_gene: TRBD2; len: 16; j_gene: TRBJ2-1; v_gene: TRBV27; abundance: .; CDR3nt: TGTGCCAGCAGTACCGTCGGCGGGAGGGGGTTCAATGAGCAGTTCTTC; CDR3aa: CASSTVGGRGFNEQFF
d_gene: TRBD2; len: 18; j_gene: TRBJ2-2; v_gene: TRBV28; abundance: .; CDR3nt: TGTGCCAGCAGTTTGGGGACTAGCGGGGTTCTGAACACCGGGGAGCTGTTTTTT; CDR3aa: CASSLGTSGVLNTGELFF
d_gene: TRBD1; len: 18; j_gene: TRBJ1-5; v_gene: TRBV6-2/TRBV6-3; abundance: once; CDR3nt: TGTGCCAGCAGTTCCGGCGGACAGGGGTACCATAGCAATCAGCCCCAGCATTTT; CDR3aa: CASSSGGQGYHSNQPQHF
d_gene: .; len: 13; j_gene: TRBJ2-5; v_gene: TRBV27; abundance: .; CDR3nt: TGTGCCAGCAGTTTATCGTCGCCAGGGGCCCAGTACTTC; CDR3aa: CASSLSSPGAQYF